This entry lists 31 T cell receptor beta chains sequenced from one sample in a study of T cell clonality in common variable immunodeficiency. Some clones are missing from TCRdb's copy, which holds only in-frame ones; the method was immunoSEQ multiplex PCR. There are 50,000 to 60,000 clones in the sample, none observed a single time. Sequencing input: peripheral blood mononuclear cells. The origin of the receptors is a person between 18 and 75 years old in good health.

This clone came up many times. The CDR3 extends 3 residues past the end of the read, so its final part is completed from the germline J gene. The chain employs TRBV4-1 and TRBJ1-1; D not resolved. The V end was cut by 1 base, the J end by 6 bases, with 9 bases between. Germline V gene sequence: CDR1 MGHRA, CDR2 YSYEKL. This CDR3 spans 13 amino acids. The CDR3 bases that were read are TGCGCCAGCAGCCAAGGAGAACGGGCTGAA. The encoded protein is CASSQGERAE. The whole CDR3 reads CASSQGERAEAFF.

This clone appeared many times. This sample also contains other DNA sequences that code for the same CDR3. Partial CDR3 DNA: TGCAGTGCTAGGGGGCAGGGGGGTACTGAA. Amino acid sequence: CSARGQGGTE. The CDR3, in full, reads CSARGQGGTEAFF. This chain links TRBV20-1 with TRBJ1-1, with 7 bases that match TRBD1. The CDR3 is cut off 3 residues early in the read; its end comes from the germline J gene. Germline assignment: CDR1 DFQATT and CDR2 SNEGSKA (reference sequence). The CDR3 has 13 amino acids. Unmatched junction bases numbered 6, after V lost 3 bases and J lost 5 bases.

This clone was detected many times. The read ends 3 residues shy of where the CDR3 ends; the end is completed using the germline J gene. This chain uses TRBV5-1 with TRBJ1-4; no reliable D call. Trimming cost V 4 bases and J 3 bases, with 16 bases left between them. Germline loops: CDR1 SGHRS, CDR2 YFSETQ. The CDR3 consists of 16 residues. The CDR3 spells CASSPRAGPSNEKLFF. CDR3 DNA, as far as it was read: TGCGCCAGCAGCCCGAGGGCAGGCCCCTCTAATGAAAAA. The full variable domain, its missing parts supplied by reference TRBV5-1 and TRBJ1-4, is KAGVTQTPRYLIKTRGQQVTLSCSPISGHRSVSWYQQTPGQGLQFLFEYFSETQRNKGNFPGRFSGRQFSNSRSEMNVSTLELGDSALYLCASSPRAGPSNEKLFFGSGTQLSVL.

CDR3: CASSLDRGGEKLFF. CDR3 DNA, as far as it was read: TGTGCCAGCAGCTTAGACAGGGGCGGTGAAAAA. The chain carries TRBV7-2 and TRBJ1-4, with 7 bases aligning to TRBD1. The read ends 3 residues early relative to the CDR3; the germline J gene fills the gap. Germline-derived CDR1 and CDR2 are SGHTA and FQGNSA. The CDR3 contains 14 residues. Trimming took 1 base from V and 7 from J; bases not matched to a gene: 3.

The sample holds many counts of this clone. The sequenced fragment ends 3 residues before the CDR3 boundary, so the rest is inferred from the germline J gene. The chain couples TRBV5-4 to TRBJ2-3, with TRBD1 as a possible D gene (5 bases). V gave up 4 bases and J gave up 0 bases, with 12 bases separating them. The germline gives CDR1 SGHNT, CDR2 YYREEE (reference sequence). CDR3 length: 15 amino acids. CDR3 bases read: TGTGCCAGCAGCCTCGACAGAGCTAGCACAGATACG. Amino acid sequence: CASSLDRASTDT. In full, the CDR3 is CASSLDRASTDTQYF.

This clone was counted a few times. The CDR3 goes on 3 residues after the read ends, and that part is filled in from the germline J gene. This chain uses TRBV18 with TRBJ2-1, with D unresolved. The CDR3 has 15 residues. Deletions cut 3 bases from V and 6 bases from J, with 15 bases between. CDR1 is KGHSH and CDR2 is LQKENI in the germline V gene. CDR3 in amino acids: CASSPLVASINEQFF. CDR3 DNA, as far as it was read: TGTGCCAGCTCACCTCTGGTAGCATCCATCAATGAG.

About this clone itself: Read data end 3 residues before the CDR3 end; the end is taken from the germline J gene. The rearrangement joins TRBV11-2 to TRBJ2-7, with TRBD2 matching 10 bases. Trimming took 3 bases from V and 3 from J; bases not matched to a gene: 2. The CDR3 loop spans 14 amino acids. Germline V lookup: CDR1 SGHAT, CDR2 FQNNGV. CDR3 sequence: CASSFLAGVYEQYF. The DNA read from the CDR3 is TGTGCCAGCAGCTTTCTAGCGGGAGTCTACGAG.

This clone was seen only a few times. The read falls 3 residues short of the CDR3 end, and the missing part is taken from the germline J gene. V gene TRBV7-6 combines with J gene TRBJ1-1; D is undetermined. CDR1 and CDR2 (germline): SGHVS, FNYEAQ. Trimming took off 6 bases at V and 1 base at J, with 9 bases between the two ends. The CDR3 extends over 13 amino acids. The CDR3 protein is CASRIEGNTEAFF. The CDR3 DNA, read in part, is TGTGCCAGCAGAATAGAGGGGAACACTGAA.

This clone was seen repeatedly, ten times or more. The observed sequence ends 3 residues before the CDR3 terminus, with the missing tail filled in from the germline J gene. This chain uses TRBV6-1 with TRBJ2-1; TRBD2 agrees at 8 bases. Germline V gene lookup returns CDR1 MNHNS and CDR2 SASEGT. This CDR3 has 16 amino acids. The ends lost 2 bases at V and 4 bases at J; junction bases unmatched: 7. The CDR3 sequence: CASSETIAGWYNEQFF. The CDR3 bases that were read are TGTGCCAGCAGTGAAACAATAGCGGGGTGGTACAATGAG.

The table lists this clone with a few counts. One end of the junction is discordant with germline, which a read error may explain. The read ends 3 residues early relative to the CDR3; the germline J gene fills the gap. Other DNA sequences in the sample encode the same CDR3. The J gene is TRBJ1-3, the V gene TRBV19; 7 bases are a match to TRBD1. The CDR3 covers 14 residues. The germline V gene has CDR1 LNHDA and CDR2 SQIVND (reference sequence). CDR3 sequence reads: CATRTGHSGNTIYF. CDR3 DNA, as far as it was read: TGTGCCACCAGGACAGGACACTCTGGAAACACA.

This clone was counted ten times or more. The CDR3: CSARDRDRTYSYNEQFF. The covered CDR3 bases are TGCAGTGCTAGAGATCGGGACAGAACCTACTCCTACAATGAG. The V and J genes are TRBV20-1 and TRBJ2-1; 7 nucleotides match TRBD1. Read sequence stops 3 residues before the CDR3 end, and the germline J gene provides the missing end. Germline loops: CDR1 DFQATT, CDR2 SNEGSKA (reference sequence). V shed 0 bases, J shed 0 bases, and the junction held 8 bases outside the gene matches. The CDR3 has 17 amino acids.

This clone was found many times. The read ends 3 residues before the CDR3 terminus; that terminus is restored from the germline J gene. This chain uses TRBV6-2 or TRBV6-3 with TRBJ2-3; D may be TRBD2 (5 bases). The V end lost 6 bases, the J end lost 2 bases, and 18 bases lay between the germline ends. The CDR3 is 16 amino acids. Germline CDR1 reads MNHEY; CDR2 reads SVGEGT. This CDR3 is CASSFLRSGDTDTQYF. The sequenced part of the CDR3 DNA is TGTGCCAGCAGCTTCCTTAGGAGCGGAGACACAGATACG.

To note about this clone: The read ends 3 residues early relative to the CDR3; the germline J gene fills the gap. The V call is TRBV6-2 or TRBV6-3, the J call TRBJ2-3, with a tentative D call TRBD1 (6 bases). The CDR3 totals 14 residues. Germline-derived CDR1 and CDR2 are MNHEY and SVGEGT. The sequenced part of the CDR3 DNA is TGTGCCAGCAGGAGGGGTGGGGGCAATCAGCCG. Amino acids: CASRRGGGNQP. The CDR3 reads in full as CASRRGGGNQPQYF.

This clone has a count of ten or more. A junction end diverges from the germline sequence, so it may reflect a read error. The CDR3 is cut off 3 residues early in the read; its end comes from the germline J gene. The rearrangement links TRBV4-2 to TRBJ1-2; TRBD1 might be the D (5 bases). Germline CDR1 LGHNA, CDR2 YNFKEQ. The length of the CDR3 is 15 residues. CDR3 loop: CASSQDGGSSYGYTF. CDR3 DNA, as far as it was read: TGCGCCAGCAGCCAAGATGGGGGGAGTAGCTATGGC.

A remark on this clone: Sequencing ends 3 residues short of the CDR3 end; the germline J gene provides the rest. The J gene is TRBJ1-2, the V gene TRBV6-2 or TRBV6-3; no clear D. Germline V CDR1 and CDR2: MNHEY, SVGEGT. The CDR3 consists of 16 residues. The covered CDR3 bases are TGTGCCAGCAGTGGCCCGGCGGGCCTTCTTTTGGATGAC. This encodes CASSGPAGLLLDD. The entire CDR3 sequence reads CASSGPAGLLLDDYTF.

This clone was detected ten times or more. The CDR3 reads CASLEATNEKLFF. The DNA read from the CDR3 is TGTGCCAGCCTAGAGGCAACTAATGAAAAA. The chain carries TRBV12-3 or TRBV12-4 and TRBJ1-4; D is uncertain. Read data end 3 residues before the CDR3 end; the end is taken from the germline J gene. This CDR3 contains 13 residues. V lost 8 bases and J 0 bases, leaving 7 bases between the germline ends.

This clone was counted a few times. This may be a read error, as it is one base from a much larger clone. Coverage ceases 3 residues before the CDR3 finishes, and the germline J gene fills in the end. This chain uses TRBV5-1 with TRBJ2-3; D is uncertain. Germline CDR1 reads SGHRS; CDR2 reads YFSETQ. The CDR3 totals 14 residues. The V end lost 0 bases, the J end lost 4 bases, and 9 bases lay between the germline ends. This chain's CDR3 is CASSLEQIADTQYF. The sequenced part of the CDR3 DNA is TGCGCCAGCAGCTTGGAACAGATCGCAGATACG. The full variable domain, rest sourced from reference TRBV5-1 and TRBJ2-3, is KAGVTQTPRYLIKTRGQQVTLSCSPISGHRSVSWYQQTPGQGLQFLFEYFSETQRNKGNFPGRFSGRQFSNSRSEMNVSTLELGDSALYLCASSLEQIADTQYFGPGTRLTVL.

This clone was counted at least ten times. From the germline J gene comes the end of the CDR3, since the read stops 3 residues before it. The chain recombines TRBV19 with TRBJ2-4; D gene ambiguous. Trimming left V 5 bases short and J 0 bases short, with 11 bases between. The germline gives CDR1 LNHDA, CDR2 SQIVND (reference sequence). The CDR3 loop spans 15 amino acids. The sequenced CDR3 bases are TGTGCCAGTAGTGACCCAGGTTTAGCCAAAAACATT. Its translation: CASSDPGLAKNI. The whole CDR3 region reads CASSDPGLAKNIQYF.

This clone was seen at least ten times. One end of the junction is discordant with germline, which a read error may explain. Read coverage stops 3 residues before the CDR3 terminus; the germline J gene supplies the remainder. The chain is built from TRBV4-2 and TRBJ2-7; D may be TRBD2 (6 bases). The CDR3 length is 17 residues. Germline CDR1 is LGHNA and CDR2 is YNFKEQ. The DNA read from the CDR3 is TGCGCCAGCAGCCAAGACTCCGCGGGGATGGGGCTCTACGAG. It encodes CASSQDSAGMGLYE. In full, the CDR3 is CASSQDSAGMGLYEQYF.

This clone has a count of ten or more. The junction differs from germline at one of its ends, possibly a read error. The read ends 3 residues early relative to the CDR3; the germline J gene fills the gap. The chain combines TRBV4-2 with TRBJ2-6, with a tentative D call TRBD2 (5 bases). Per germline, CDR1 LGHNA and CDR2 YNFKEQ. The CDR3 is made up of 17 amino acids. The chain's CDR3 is CASSQDAGAGGANVLTF. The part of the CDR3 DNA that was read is TGCGCCAGCAGCCAAGACGCGGGTGCCGGGGGGGCCAACGTC.

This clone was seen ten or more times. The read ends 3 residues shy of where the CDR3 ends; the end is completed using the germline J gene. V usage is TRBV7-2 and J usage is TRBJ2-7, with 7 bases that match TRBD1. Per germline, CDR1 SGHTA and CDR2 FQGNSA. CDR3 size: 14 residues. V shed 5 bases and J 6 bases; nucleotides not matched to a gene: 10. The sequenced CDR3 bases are TGTGCCAGCAGCCCCAGGGGGTTCAGGGTCGAG. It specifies CASSPRGFRVE. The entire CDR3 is CASSPRGFRVEQYF.

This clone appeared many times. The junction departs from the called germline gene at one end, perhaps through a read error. The covered CDR3 bases are TGTGCTAGCAGCTTATCTAGCGAGGGTGGGACC. It translates to CASSLSSEGGT. The full CDR3 is CASSLSSEGGTQYF. The genes are TRBV7-7 and TRBJ2-5, with D maybe TRBD2 (6 bases). The read finishes 3 residues shy of the CDR3 end, and the germline J gene is used to complete it. CDR1 is SSHAT, CDR2 FNYEAQ, per germline (reference sequence). The CDR3 runs to 14 residues.

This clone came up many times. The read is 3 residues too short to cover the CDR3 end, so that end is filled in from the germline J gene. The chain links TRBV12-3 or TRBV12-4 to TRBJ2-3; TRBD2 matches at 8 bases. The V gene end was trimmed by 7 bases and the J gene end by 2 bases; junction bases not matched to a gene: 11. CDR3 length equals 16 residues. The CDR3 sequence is CASNGRAGVPTDTQYF. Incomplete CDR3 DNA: TGTGCCAGCAACGGCCGAGCGGGAGTCCCCACAGATACG.

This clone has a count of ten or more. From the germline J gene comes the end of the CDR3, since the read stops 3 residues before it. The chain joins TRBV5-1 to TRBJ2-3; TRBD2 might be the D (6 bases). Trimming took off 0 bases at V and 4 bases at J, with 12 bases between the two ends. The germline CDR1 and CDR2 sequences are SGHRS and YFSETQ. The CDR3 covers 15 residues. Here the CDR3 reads CASSLAGGFPDTQYF. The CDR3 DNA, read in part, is TGCGCCAGCAGCTTGGCCGGGGGTTTCCCAGATACG.

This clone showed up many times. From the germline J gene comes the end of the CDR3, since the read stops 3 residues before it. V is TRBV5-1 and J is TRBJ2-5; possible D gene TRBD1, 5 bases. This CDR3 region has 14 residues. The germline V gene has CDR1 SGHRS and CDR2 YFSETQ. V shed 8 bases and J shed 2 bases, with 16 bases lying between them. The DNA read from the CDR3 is TGCGCCAGTAAGGGGCAGGGCGTACAAGAGACC. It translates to CASKGQGVQET. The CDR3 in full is CASKGQGVQETQYF.

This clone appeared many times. Incomplete CDR3 DNA: TGCAGCGTCCTTTTGGCGGGAGGGTCCTACGAG. Its protein is CSVLLAGGSYE. The entire CDR3 is CSVLLAGGSYEQYF. The J gene is TRBJ2-7, the V gene TRBV29-1, with 9 positions matching TRBD2. The read comes to an end 3 residues before the CDR3 does, leaving the germline J gene to fill in the end. The V gene's germline CDR1 is SQVTM and CDR2 ANQGSEA. Trimming cost V 6 bases and J 1 base; bases outside gene matches: 7. CDR3 size: 14 residues.

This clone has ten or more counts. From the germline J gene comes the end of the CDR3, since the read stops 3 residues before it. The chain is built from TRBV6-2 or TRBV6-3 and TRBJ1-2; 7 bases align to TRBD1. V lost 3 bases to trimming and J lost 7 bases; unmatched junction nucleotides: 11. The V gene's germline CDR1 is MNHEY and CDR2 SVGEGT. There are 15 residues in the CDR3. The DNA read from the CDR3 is TGTGCCAGCAGTTATAAGACAGGGTTCTATGGTGGC. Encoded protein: CASSYKTGFYGG. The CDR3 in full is CASSYKTGFYGGYTF.

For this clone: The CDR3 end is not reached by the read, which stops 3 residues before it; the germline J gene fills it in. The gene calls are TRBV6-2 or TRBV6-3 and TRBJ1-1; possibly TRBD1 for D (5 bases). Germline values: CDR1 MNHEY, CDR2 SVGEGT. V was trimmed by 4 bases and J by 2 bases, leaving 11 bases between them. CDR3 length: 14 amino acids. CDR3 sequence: CASSFLTANTEAFF. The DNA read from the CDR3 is TGTGCCAGCAGTTTCTTGACAGCTAACACTGAA.

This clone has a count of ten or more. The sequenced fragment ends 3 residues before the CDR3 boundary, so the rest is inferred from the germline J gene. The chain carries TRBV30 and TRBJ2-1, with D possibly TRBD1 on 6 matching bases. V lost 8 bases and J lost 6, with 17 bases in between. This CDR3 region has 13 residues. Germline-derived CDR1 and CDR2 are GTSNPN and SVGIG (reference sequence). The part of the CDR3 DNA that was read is TGTGCCCTCGGGCCCTGGGGGCTCAATGAG. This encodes CALGPWGLNE. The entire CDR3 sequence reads CALGPWGLNEQFF.

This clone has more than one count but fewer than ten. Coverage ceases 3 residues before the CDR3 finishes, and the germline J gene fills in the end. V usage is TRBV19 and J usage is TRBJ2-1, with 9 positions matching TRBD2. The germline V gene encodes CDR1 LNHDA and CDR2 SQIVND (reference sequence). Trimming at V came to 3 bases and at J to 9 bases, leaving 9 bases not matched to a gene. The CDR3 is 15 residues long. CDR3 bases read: TGTGCCAGTAGTATCGAGCGGGGGGTGGGGTTTGAG. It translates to CASSIERGVGFE. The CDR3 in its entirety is CASSIERGVGFEQFF.

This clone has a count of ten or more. The CDR3 bases that were read are TGCAGTGCTACGGGACTAGCGGGGGTTAGCACAGATACG. Its translation is CSATGLAGVSTDT. The full-length CDR3 reads as CSATGLAGVSTDTQYF. This chain joins TRBV20-1 and TRBJ2-3, with 14 bases that match TRBD2. Read data end 3 residues before the CDR3 end; the end is taken from the germline J gene. The ends lost 4 bases at V and 0 bases at J; junction bases unmatched: 3. The CDR3 sequence is 16 residues long. CDR1 DFQATT and CDR2 SNEGSKA come from the germline V gene (reference sequence).